This T cell receptor beta chain comes out of a study of OX40 agonist ivuxolimab in advanced cancers. On the study more broadly: Age averaged around 60 years (range about 20 to 80), and 82.7% were male. Earlier anti-PD-1, anti-PD-L1 or anti-CTLA-4 therapy was permitted; about 38% had received some.

V was cut by 4 bases and J by 3 bases, with 10 bases left in between. Germline assignment: CDR1 MNHEY and CDR2 SVGAGI. There are 13 residues in the CDR3. TCRdb's table, derived via immunoSEQ multiplex PCR, lists solely in-frame clones and lacks some. In the table there are around 34,000 clones, approximately 79% of which are singletons. To note about this clone: Its antigen is unknown.

Study outcomes and limitations: There was clonal expansion of CD4+ and CD8+ blood T cells by week 6 at 0.1 to 3.0 mg/kg. Some of the lowest clonal expansion was seen in partial responders at 0.1-3.0 mg/kg.

The sequences come from CD4+ or CD8+ T cells sorted from blood, collected in a trial of the OX40 agonist ivuxolimab. The chain uses TRBV6-5 and TRBJ2-7; unclear D gene. The TCR was taken from an adult with an advanced solid tumor such as melanoma, head and neck, liver or kidney cancer. The CDR3 DNA reads TGTGCCAGCAGTTCAACCTCGGTCTACGAGCAGTACTTC. Amino acid sequence: CASSSTSVYEQYF.